Below are 24 T cell receptor beta chains sequenced from a single sample in a study of cytomegalovirus exposure and HLA in healthy donors. Vbeta (60) and Jbeta (13) primers were used in the PCR. The assay was immunoSEQ multiplex PCR, and TCRdb's table has in-frame clones only and misses some. The sample comprises just under 70,000 clones, 70% to 90% of which are singletons, and approximately 6.2% rests with the top ten. Input material: PBMCs. Receptors originate from a human donor in good health.

The gene calls are TRBV4-3 and TRBJ2-1, with 8 bases fitting TRBD2. The V segment lost 1 base and the J segment 9 bases; nucleotides outside the gene matches: 11. This CDR3 region has 16 residues. The germline gives CDR1 LGHNA, CDR2 YSLEER. The CDR3 nucleotides read TGCGCCAGCAGCCAAGGTGGCAGCGGGGGTATCGGTGAGCAGTTCTTC. It specifies CASSQGGSGGIGEQFF.

The rearrangement joins TRBV28 to TRBJ2-2; a weak D match, TRBD2 (6 bases). Deletions cut 6 bases from V and 1 base from J, with 9 bases between. Per germline, CDR1 MDHEN and CDR2 SYDVKM. CDR3 size: 14 residues. The CDR3 DNA reads as TGTGCCAGCAGCTTTAGCGGGAACACCGGGGAGCTGTTTTTT. Residues: CASSFSGNTGELFF.

The chain uses TRBV18 and TRBJ1-4; D unclear. The germline V gene has CDR1 KGHSH and CDR2 LQKENI. The germline V and J ends were trimmed by 2 bases and 8 bases, with 21 bases remaining between them. The CDR3 has 17 amino acids. The CDR3: CASSPIALGPTGEKLFF. In nucleotides, the CDR3 is TGTGCCAGCTCACCAATCGCTTTAGGGCCTACGGGGGAAAAACTGTTTTTT. The full variable domain, completed using reference TRBV18 and TRBJ1-4, is NAGVMQNPRHLVRRRGQEARLRCSPMKGHSHVYWYRQLPEEGLKFMVYLQKENIIDESGMPKERFSAEFPKEGPSILRIQQVVRGDSAAYFCASSPIALGPTGEKLFFGSGTQLSVL.

The chain is built from TRBV6-1 and TRBJ2-3, with TRBD2 as a possible D gene (6 bases). Germline V gene data show CDR1 as MNHNS and CDR2 as SASEGT. The CDR3 is 14 amino acids. Trimming shortened V by 2 bases and J by 4 bases, and 10 bases separated the two germline ends. CDR3 nucleotide sequence: TGTGCCAGCAGTGAATTTTGGGGGGCAGATACGCAGTATTTT. As protein: CASSEFWGADTQYF.

V usage is TRBV27 and J usage is TRBJ2-7, with D maybe TRBD1 (6 bases). Germline V lookup: CDR1 MNHEY, CDR2 SMNVEV (reference sequence). The CDR3 has 14 amino acids. Trimming removed 6 bases from V and 2 bases from J, with 14 bases in between. CDR3 loop: CASRAFTGPYEQYF. In DNA form, the CDR3 reads TGTGCCAGCAGGGCCTTCACAGGGCCCTACGAGCAGTACTTC.

This rearrangement joins TRBV7-8 to TRBJ2-1; weak D call: TRBD2 (5 bases). The CDR3 is 16 amino acids. In germline, CDR1 is SGHVS, CDR2 FQNEAQ. Trimming stripped 1 base from V and 7 bases from J, with 17 bases between. The CDR3 here is CASSLVLEAWENEQFF. The CDR3 DNA reads TGTGCCAGCAGCTTAGTCTTGGAGGCCTGGGAAAATGAGCAGTTCTTC.

V usage is TRBV19 and J usage is TRBJ2-5; 7 bases are shared with TRBD1. The end of the DNA aligns better with TRBJ2-7, so the J call may be wrong. Germline V gene lookup returns CDR1 LNHDA and CDR2 SQIVND (reference sequence). This CDR3 is built from 12 residues. CDR3 sequence (DNA): TGTGCCACCTCGGACAGGCCCTACGAGCAGTACTTC. It yields the protein CATSDRPYEQYF.

This chain uses TRBV14 with TRBJ1-1, with D perhaps matching TRBD1 (5 bases). Germline V gene lookup returns CDR1 SGHDN and CDR2 FVKESK. Trimming removed 1 base at V and 3 bases at J, with 15 bases between. The CDR3 runs 16 residues. DNA for the CDR3: TGTGCCAGCAGCCAAGTGACCGGGGGACCTGACACTGAAGCTTTCTTT. Protein sequence: CASSQVTGGPDTEAFF.

The rearrangement links TRBV10-1 to TRBJ2-3; tentatively, D is TRBD2 (6 bases). Germline CDR1 is WNHNN and CDR2 is SYGVQD (reference sequence). There are 15 residues in the CDR3. Trimming left V 0 bases short and J 1 base short, with 8 bases between. CDR3 sequence: CASSESGGGTDTQYF. The CDR3 coding sequence is TGCGCCAGCAGTGAGTCTGGCGGGGGCACAGATACGCAGTATTTT.

For this clone: As the CDR3 is not closed by the conserved phenylalanine or tryptophan, this likely results from a read error. The J gene is TRBJ1-1, the V gene TRBV7-2, with a possible D match to TRBD1 (6 bases). Germline CDR1 is SGHTA and CDR2 is FQGNSA. Deletions cut 5 bases from V and 5 bases from J, with 12 bases between. This CDR3 region has 13 residues. The CDR3 DNA follows: TGTGCCAGCAGCCAGGGGCGGGTTACTGAAGCTTTCCTT. Translating it yields CASSQGRVTEAFL.

The V call is TRBV28, the J call TRBJ1-2; 8 bases align to TRBD1. Germline CDR1 MDHEN, CDR2 SYDVKM. The CDR3 totals 16 residues. V was pared by 4 bases and J by 8 bases, with 15 bases of the junction left unmatched. CDR3 in DNA: TGTGCCAGCAGTTCCGAGGGACAGGCGAGGGGAGGAGGCTACACCTTC. Translating gives CASSSEGQARGGGYTF.

The rearrangement links TRBV4-1 to TRBJ1-5; TRBD1 matches 7 bases. Germline V gene sequence: CDR1 MGHRA, CDR2 YSYEKL. The CDR3 is 15 residues long. After removal of 1 base from V and 0 bases from J, the junction contained 0 bases not matched to a gene. The CDR3 protein is CASSQGQGSNQPQHF. The CDR3 region has the DNA TGCGCCAGCAGCCAAGGACAGGGTAGCAATCAGCCCCAGCATTTT.

The chain combines TRBV10-3 with TRBJ1-5; D not resolved. This CDR3 contains 13 residues. V was shortened by 0 bases and J by 7 bases, with 7 bases between the two germline ends. The germline V gene has CDR1 ENHRY and CDR2 SYGVKD. The DNA for the CDR3 is TGTGCCATCAGTGAGTCAGGCGGGCAGCCCCAGCATTTT. Its translation: CAISESGGQPQHF.

This clone showed up just once. The V and J genes are TRBV5-1 and TRBJ1-3, with TRBD1 identical over 7 bases. The germline gives CDR1 SGHRS, CDR2 YFSETQ. After removal of 0 bases from V and 1 base from J, the junction contained 1 base not matched to a gene. This CDR3 spans 15 amino acids. The CDR3 protein is CASSLDRGSGNTIYF. The CDR3 bases are TGCGCCAGCAGCTTGGACAGGGGTTCTGGAAACACCATATATTTT. The full variable domain, completed using reference TRBV5-1 and TRBJ1-3, is KAGVTQTPRYLIKTRGQQVTLSCSPISGHRSVSWYQQTPGQGLQFLFEYFSETQRNKGNFPGRFSGRQFSNSRSEMNVSTLELGDSALYLCASSLDRGSGNTIYFGEGSWLTVV.

V is TRBV19 and J is TRBJ2-7; D gene unclear. The CDR3 loop spans 14 amino acids. Trimming left V 3 bases short and J 0 bases short, with 9 bases between. Germline CDR1 reads LNHDA; CDR2 reads SQIVND (reference sequence). CDR3 sequence (DNA): TGTGCCAGTAGTATTGGCAGAAACTCCTACGAGCAGTACTTC. Residues: CASSIGRNSYEQYF.

Notes on this clone: The same CDR3 can be traced to other DNA sequences in this sample. The V gene is TRBV6-1, the J gene TRBJ2-3; perhaps TRBD2 as D (6 bases). Germline values: CDR1 MNHNS, CDR2 SASEGT. The CDR3 is 16 residues long. Trimming cost V 4 bases and J 2 bases, with 16 bases left between them. In DNA, the CDR3 is TGTGCCAGCAGTGTGGCCCACGGGGGAGCCACAGATACGCAGTATTTT. Protein: CASSVAHGGATDTQYF.

The sample holds one count of this clone. The chain couples TRBV6-5 to TRBJ2-5, with 9 positions matching TRBD1. The CDR3 is made up of 15 amino acids. J gave up 4 bases and V 6 bases, and 9 bases lay outside the gene matches. Germline V lookup: CDR1 MNHEY, CDR2 SVGAGI. The DNA for the CDR3 is TGTGCCAGCAGCTTAAAACAGGGGGCTAGAGAGACCCAGTACTTC. Amino acids: CASSLKQGARETQYF.

The rearrangement links TRBV6-5 to TRBJ2-1, with D maybe TRBD1 (6 bases). CDR3 length equals 15 residues. Trimming removed 0 bases at V and 1 base at J, with 7 bases between. Per germline, CDR1 MNHEY and CDR2 SVGAGI. For the CDR3, the DNA is TGTGCCAGCAGTTACTCAGGGACATCCTACAATGAGCAGTTCTTC. Translating it yields CASSYSGTSYNEQFF.

This clone has just one count. The chain uses TRBV19 and TRBJ1-1; D is ambiguous. The CDR3 totals 13 residues. V lost 0 bases and J lost 5, with 7 bases in between. Germline V gene sequence: CDR1 LNHDA, CDR2 SQIVND (reference sequence). DNA for the CDR3: TGTGCCAGTAGTATAGATCGGGTAACTGAAGCTTTCTTT. Translated, it gives CASSIDRVTEAFF.

The V and J genes are TRBV7-8 and TRBJ1-1; no clear D. CDR1 is SGHVS, CDR2 FQNEAQ, per germline. V lost 1 base and J lost 1, with 16 bases in between. The CDR3 sequence is 17 residues long. The CDR3 region is CASSLVRVSRSNTEAFF. Written as DNA, the CDR3 is TGTGCCAGCAGCTTAGTACGCGTGAGCCGATCGAACACTGAAGCTTTCTTT.

The chain has TRBV7-2 and TRBJ1-1; D is unresolved. The CDR3 runs to 14 residues. Trimming took 2 bases from V and 1 from J, leaving 8 bases between them. CDR1 and CDR2 (germline): SGHTA, FQGNSA. The CDR3 spells CASSLSYRNTEAFF. CDR3 DNA sequence: TGTGCCAGCAGCTTAAGTTACAGGAACACTGAAGCTTTCTTT.

The count of this clone is one. The chain employs TRBV9 and TRBJ1-1, with D possibly being TRBD1 (5 bases). The germline V gene has CDR1 SGDLS and CDR2 YYNGEE. Trimming shortened V by 4 bases and J by 11 bases, and 18 bases separated the two germline ends. The CDR3 is made up of 13 amino acids. The CDR3 region has the DNA TGTGCCAGCAGCCCCTCCGGCAGGGTGTCGGCTTTCTTT. It is translated as CASSPSGRVSAFF.

J is TRBJ2-5 and V is TRBV10-3; TRBD2 aligns across 8 bases. V dropped 6 bases and J dropped 5; count of bases not matched to a gene: 5. CDR1 is ENHRY, CDR2 SYGVKD, per germline. The CDR3 runs 13 residues. CDR3 DNA: TGTGCCATCAGGAGAGCGGGGGCGGAGACCCAGTACTTC. It is translated as CAIRRAGAETQYF.

The chain couples TRBV5-5 to TRBJ2-7; D is possibly TRBD2 (5 bases). Trimming took off 0 bases at V and 4 bases at J, with 5 bases between the two ends. There are 12 residues in the CDR3. The germline V gene has CDR1 SGHKS and CDR2 YYEKEE (reference sequence). CDR3 bases: TGTGCCAGCAGCTTGGGAGGGTACGAGCAGTACTTC. Its translation is CASSLGGYEQYF.